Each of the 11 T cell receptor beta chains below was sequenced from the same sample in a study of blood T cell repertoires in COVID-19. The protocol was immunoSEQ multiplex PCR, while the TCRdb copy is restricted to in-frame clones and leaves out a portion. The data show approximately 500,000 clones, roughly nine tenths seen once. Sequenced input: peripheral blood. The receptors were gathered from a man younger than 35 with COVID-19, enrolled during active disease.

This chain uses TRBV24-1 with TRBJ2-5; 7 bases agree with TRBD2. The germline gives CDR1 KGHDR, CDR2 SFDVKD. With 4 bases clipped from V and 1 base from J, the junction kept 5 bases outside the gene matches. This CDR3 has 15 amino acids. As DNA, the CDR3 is TGTGCCACCAGTGACCCTCGGGGGGTCCAAGAGACCCAGTACTTC. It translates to CATSDPRGVQETQYF.

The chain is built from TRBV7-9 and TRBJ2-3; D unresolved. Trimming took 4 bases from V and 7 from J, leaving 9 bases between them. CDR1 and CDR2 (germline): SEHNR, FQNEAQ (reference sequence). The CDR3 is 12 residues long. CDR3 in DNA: TGTGCCAGCAGCTCCCTGCGGTATACGCAGTATTTT. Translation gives CASSSLRYTQYF.

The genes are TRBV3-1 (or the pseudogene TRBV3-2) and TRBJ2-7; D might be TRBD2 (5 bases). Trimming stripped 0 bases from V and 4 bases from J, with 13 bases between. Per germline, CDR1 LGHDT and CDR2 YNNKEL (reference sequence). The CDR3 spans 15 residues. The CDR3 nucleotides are TGTGCCAGCAGCCAAGACCGAGCCGGGGAATACGAGCAGTACTTC. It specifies CASSQDRAGEYEQYF.

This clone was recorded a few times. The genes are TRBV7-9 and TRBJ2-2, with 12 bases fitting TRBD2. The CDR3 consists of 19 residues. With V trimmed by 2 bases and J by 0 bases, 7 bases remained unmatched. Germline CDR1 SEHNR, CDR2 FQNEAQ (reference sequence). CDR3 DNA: TGTGCCAGCAGCTTAAAGGCGGGACTAGCGGGCACGAACACCGGGGAGCTGTTTTTT. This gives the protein CASSLKAGLAGTNTGELFF.

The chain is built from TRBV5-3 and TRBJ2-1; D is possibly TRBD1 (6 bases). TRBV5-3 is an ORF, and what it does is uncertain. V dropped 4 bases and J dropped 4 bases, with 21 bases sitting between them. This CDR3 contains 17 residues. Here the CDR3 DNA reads TGTGCCAGAAGCATCCGCTGGGGGACACCTGTTTACAATGAGCAGTTCTTC. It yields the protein CARSIRWGTPVYNEQFF.

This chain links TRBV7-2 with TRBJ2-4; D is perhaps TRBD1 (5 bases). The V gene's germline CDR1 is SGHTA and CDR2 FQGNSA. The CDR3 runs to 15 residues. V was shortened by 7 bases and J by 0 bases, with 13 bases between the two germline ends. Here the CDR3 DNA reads TGTGCCAGCAACCAGGGCGAGCTAGCCAAAAACATTCAGTACTTC. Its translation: CASNQGELAKNIQYF.

CDR3 sequence (DNA): TGTGCCAGCCGGGGACGGACAGGCACAGATACGCAGTATTTT. Its protein is CASRGRTGTDTQYF. The chain is built from TRBV2 and TRBJ2-3; tentatively, D is TRBD1 (6 bases). The length of the CDR3 is 14 residues. V lost 8 bases to trimming and J lost 1 base, with 13 bases between them. CDR1 is SNHLY, CDR2 FYNNEI, per germline. The variable domain in full, completed from reference TRBV2 and TRBJ2-3, reads EPEVTQTPSHQVTQMGQEVILRCVPISNHLYFYWYRQILGQKVEFLVSFYNNEISEKSEIFDDQFSVERPDGSNFTLKIRSTKLEDSAMYFCASRGRTGTDTQYFGPGTRLTVL.

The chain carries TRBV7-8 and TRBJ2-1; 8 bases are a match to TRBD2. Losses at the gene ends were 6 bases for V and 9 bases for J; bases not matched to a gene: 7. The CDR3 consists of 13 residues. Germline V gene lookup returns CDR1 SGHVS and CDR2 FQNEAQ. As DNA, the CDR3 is TGTGCCAGCAGGACTAGCGTGGATCCTGAGCAGTTCTTC. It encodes CASRTSVDPEQFF.

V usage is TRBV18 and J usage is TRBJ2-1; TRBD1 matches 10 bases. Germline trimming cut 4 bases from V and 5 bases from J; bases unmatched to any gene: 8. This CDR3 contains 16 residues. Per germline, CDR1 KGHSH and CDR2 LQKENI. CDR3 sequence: CASSLDRGSWNNEQFF. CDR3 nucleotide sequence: TGTGCCAGCTCACTGGACAGGGGGAGCTGGAACAATGAGCAGTTCTTC.

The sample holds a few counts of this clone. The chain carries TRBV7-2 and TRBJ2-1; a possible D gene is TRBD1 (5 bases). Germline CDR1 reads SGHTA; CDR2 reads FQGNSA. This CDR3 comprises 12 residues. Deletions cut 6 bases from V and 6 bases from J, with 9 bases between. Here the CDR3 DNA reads TGTGCCAGCAGAGTTGGGGCCAATGAGCAGTTCTTC. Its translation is CASRVGANEQFF.

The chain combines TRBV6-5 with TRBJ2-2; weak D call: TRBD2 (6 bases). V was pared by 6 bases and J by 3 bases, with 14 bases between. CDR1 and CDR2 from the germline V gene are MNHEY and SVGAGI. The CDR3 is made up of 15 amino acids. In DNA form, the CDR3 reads TGTGCCAGCAGCCCCGGCGGGGCCTACACCGGGGAGCTGTTTTTT. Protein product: CASSPGGAYTGELFF.